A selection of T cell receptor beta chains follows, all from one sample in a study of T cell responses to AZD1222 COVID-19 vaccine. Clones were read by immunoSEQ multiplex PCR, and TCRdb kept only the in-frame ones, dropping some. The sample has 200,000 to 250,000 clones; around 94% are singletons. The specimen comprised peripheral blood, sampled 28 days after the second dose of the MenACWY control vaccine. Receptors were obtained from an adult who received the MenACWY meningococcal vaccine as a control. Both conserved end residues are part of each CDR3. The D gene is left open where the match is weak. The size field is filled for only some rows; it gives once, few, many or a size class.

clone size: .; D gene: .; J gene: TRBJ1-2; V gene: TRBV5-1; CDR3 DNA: TGCGCCAGCAGCTTGCCTCAGGTTGGATCTAGGGGCTACACCTTC; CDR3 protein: CASSLPQVGSRGYTF
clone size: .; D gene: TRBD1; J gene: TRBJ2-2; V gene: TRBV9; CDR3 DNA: TGTGCCAGCAGCGTATCAGACAGGGTCACCGGGGAGCTGTTTTTT; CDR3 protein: CASSVSDRVTGELFF
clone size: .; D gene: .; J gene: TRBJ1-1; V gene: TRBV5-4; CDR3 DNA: TGTGCCAGCAGCTTGGCCCCGTTCGGGACTGAAGCTTTCTTT; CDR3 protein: CASSLAPFGTEAFF
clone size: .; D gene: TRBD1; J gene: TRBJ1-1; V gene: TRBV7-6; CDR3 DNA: TGTGCCAGCAGCCGCCGGGACAGGGGGCGTGGAAGCGCTGAAGCTTTCTTT; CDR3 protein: CASSRRDRGRGSAEAFF
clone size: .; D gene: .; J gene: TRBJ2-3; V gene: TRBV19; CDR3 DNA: TGTGCCAGTAGTAAAGGGACTAGCACAGATACGCAGTATTTT; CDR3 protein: CASSKGTSTDTQYF
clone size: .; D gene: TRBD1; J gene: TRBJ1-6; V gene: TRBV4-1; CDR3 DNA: TGCGCCAGCAGCCAAGTTGGGACAGGGGATAATTCACCCCTCCACTTT; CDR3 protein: CASSQVGTGDNSPLHF
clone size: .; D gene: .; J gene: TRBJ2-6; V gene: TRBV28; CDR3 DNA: TGTGCCAGCAGTGCACAGGTTTCTGGGGCCAACGTCCTGACTTTC; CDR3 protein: CASSAQVSGANVLTF
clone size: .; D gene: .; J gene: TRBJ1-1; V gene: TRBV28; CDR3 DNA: TGTGCCAGCAGTTTATTGAGTAGGGTGACTTTCTTT; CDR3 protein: CASSLLSRVTFF
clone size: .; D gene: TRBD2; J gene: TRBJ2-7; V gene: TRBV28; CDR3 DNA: TGTGCCAGCAGTTTTAGCGGGAGGGCGTACGAGCAGTACTTC; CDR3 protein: CASSFSGRAYEQYF
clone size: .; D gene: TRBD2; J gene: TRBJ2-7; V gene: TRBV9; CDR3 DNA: TGTGCCAGCAGCGTATCTGGCGGGGGGTCCTACGAGCAGTACTTC; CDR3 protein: CASSVSGGGSYEQYF
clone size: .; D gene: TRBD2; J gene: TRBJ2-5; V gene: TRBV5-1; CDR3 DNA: TGCGCCAGCAGCTTATCTAGCGGTGAAGAGACCCAGTACTTC; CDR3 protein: CASSLSSGEETQYF
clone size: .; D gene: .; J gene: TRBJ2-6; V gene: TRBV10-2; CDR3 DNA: TGCGCCAGCAGTGAGTCGAAACGGGGTTCCCTAAGCTCTGGGGCCAACGTCCTGACTTTC; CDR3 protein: CASSESKRGSLSSGANVLTF
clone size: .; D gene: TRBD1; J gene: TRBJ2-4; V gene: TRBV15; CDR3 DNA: TGTGCCACCAGCAGGGTGACAGGGGAGGCTATTCAGTACTTC; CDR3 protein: CATSRVTGEAIQYF
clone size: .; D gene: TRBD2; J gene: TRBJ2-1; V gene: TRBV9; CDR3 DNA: TGTGCCAGCAGCGTAGCGGCTAGCGGGTACAATGAGCAGTTCTTC; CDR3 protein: CASSVAASGYNEQFF
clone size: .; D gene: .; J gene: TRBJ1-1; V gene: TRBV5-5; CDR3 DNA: TGTGCCAGCAGCTTGCACTACGGCAGAGACACTGAAGCTTTCTTT; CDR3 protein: CASSLHYGRDTEAFF
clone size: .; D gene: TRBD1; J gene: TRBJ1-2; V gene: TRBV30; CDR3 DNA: TGTGCCTGGGCGGGACAGCCCTATGGCTACACCTTC; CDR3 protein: CAWAGQPYGYTF
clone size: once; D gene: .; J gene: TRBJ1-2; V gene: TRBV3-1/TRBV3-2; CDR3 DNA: TGTGCCAGCAGCCAATCTCGGGGGTTTGGCTACACCTTC; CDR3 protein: CASSQSRGFGYTF
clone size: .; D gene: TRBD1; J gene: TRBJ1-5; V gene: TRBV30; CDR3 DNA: TGTGCCTGGAGTAATCGGGACAGGGGTTTTGGCAATCAGCCCCAGCATTTT; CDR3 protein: CAWSNRDRGFGNQPQHF
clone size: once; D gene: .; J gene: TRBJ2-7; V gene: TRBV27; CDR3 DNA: TGTGCCAGCAGTTTATCGTTCACAGACACCTACGAGCAGTACTTC; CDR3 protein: CASSLSFTDTYEQYF
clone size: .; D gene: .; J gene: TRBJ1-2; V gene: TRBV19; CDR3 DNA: TGTGCCAGTAGTATAGTGTCCGGAGCGGTAAACTATGGCTACACCTTC; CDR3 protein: CASSIVSGAVNYGYTF
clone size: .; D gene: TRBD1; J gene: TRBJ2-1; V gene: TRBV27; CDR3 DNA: TGTGCCAGCAGTTTATCGGGGACAGGGAGAGTACTAGGCTCCTACAATGAGCAGTTCTTC; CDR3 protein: CASSLSGTGRVLGSYNEQFF
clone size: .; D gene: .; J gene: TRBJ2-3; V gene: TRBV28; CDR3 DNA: TGTGCCAGCAGCCCTTCTCTACGGGGTTTCACAGATACGCAGTATTTT; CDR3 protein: CASSPSLRGFTDTQYF
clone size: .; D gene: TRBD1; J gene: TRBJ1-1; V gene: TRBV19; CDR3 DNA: TGTGCCAGTAGCCGACAGGGATCGAGCACTGAAGCTTTCTTT; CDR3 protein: CASSRQGSSTEAFF
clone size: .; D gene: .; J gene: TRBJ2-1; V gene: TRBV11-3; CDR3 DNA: TGTGCCAGCAGCCCTGGGGATTACAATGAGCAGTTCTTC; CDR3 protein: CASSPGDYNEQFF
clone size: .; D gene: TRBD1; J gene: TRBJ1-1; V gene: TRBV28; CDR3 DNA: TGTGCCAGCAGAGGGGACAGGAACACTGAAGCTTTCTTT; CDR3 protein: CASRGDRNTEAFF
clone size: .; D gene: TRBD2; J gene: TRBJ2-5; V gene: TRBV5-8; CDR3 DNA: TGTGCCAGCAACTTCCCCGGGGGGGGGCTCTGGGAGACCCAGTACTTC; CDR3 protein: CASNFPGGGLWETQYF
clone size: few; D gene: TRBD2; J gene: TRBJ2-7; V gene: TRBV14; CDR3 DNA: TGTGACAGCCCCAGCGGGGGTCCCGAGCAGTACTTC; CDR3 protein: CDSPSGGPEQYF
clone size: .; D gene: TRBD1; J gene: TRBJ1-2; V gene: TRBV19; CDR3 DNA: TGTGCCAGTAGTAACGCAGGGGGCCGACCCGGCTACACCTTC; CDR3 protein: CASSNAGGRPGYTF
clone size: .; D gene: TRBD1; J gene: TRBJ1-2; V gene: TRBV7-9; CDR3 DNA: TGTGCCAGCAGCGGACCGACAGGGTCTAGGGGCTACACCTTC; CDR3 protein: CASSGPTGSRGYTF
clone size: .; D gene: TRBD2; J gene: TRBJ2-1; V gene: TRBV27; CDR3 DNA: TGTGCCAGCAGTCACCCGGGACTAGCGGGAGGGCAAATTCTGTACAATGAGCAGTTCTTC; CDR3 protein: CASSHPGLAGGQILYNEQFF
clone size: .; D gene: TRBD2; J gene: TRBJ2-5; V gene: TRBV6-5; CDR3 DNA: TGTGCCAGCAGTTCTAGCGGGAGGTCTGTAGGAGAGACCCAGTACTTC; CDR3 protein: CASSSSGRSVGETQYF
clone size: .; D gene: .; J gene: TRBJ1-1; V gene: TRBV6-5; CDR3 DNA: TGTGCCAGCAGTTTCCGAACACCTAACACTGAAGCTTTCTTT; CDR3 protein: CASSFRTPNTEAFF
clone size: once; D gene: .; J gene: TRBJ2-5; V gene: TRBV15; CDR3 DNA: TGTGCCACCAGCAACATCGGTCAGGGCGAGACCCAGTACTTC; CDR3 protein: CATSNIGQGETQYF
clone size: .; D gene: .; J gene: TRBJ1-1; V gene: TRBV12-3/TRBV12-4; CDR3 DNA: TGTGCCAGCACCCTAGGGATTGCCACTGAAGCTTTCTTT; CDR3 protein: CASTLGIATEAFF
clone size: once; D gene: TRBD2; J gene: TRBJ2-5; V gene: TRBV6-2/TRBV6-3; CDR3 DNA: TGTGCCAGCAGTTTTGGTAGCGGGATCCAAGAGACCCAGTACTTC; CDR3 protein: CASSFGSGIQETQYF
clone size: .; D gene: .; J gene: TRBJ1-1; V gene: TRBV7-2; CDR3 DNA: TGTGCCAGCAGCTTAGAAGGGCGAAAACTGAACACTGAAGCTTTCTTT; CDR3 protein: CASSLEGRKLNTEAFF
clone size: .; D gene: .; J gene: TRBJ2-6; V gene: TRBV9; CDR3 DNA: TGTGCCAGCAGCGTAGACCCTCGAGGGAGCTGGGCCAACGTCCTGACTTTC; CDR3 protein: CASSVDPRGSWANVLTF
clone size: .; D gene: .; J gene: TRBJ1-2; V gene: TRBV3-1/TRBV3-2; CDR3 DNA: TGTGCCAGCAGCCAAGTTACTAACTATGGCTACACCTTC; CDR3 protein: CASSQVTNYGYTF
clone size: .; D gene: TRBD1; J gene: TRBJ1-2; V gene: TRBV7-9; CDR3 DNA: TGTGCCAGCAGCCTCTCCTTTAGGGGGCTGGATGGCTACACCTTC; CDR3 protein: CASSLSFRGLDGYTF
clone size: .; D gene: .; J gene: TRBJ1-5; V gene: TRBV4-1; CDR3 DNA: TGCGCCAGCAGCCAAGAATCGACGGGGGCCAATCAGCCCCAGCATTTT; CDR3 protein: CASSQESTGANQPQHF
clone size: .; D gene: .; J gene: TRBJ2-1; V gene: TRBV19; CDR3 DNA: TGTGCCAGTAGTATCGGACTAAATGAGCAGTTCTTC; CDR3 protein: CASSIGLNEQFF
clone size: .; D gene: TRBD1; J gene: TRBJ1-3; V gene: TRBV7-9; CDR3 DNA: TGTGCCAGCAGGACACAGGGGTCCTCTGGAAACACCATATATTTT; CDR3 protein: CASRTQGSSGNTIYF
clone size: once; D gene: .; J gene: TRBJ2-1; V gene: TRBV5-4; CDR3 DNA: TGTGCCAGCAGCTCCGGGAAGAATGGTAACAATGAGCAGTTCTTC; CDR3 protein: CASSSGKNGNNEQFF
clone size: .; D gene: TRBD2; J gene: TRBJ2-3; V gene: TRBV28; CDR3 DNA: TGTGCCAGCAGTCCGCTCGGGGGGGGAGTTGATACGCAGTATTTT; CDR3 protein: CASSPLGGGVDTQYF
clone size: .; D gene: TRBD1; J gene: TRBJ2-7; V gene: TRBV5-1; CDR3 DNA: TGCGCCAGCAGCTTGGGACAGGGTAAATACGAGCAGTACTTC; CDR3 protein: CASSLGQGKYEQYF
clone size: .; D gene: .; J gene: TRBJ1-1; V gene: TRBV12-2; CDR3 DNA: TGTGCAAGTCGCTTAGGTAGCCAGGGGCCGAACACTGAAGCTTTCTTT; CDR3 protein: CASRLGSQGPNTEAFF
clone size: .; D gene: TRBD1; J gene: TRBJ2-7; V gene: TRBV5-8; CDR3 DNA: TGTGCCAGCAGCCGGGACAGGTCCGAGCAGTACTTC; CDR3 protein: CASSRDRSEQYF
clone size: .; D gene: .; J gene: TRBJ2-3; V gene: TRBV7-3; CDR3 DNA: TGTGCCAGCAGCTTAGGCGCCATCGATACGCAGTATTTT; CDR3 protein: CASSLGAIDTQYF
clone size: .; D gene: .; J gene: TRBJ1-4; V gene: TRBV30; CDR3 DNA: TGTGCCTGGAGTATGGGGGCAAATGAAAAACTGTTTTTT; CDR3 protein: CAWSMGANEKLFF
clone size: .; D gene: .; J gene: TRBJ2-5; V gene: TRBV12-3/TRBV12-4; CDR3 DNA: TGTGCCAGCAGTTTAAAGGAGACCCAGTACTTC; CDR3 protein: CASSLKETQYF
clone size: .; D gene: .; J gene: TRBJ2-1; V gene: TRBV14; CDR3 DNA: TGTGCCAGCAGCCAAGTAGGGTGGACCTACAATGAGCAGTTCTTC; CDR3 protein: CASSQVGWTYNEQFF
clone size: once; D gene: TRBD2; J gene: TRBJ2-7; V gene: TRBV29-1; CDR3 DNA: TGCAGCGTTGAAGGGGGACTAGCGGGGACCTACGAGCAGTACTTC; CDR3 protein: CSVEGGLAGTYEQYF
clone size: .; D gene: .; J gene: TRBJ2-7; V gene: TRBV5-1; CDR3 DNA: TGCGCCAGCAGCTACACCGGGACTGAGTACGAGCAGTACTTC; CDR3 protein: CASSYTGTEYEQYF
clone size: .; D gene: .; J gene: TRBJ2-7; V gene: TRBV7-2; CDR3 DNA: TGTGCCAGCAGCCCCTCCGGGGTGGGCTACGAGCAGTACTTC; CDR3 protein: CASSPSGVGYEQYF
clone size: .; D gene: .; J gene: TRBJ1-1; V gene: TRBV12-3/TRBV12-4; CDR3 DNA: TGTGCCAGCAGCGCAGGGCGGGGCACTGAAGCTTTCTTT; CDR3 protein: CASSAGRGTEAFF
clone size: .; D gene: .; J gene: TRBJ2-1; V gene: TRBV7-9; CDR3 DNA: TGTGCCAGCAGGCGGACGGTAGTTGAGCAGTTCTTC; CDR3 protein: CASRRTVVEQFF
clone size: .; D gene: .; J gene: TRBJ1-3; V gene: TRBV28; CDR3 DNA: TGTGCCAGCAGTTTAAGCAGGGGCCCGTCTACCTCCGGAAACACCATATATTTT; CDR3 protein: CASSLSRGPSTSGNTIYF